These T cell receptor beta chains were read from a single sample in a study of glioma-infiltrating T cells. TCRdb used MiXCR to reprocess the multiplex PCR reads, holding one entry per CDR3 protein. This table has 100,000 to 150,000 distinct CDR3 sequences, 20% to 25% appearing once. The sample taken for sequencing was glioma tissue, nonneoplastic brain tissue, or PBMCs (not recorded which). Receptors originate from a human donor with low-grade glioma or glioblastoma, undergoing nonglioma brain surgery, or in good health (not recorded which). The CDR3 runs from the conserved cysteine through the conserved F or W. D genes are given only for firm matches. For some rows the clone size is stated as once, few or many, or as a class when expanded; others skip it.

clone_size	d_call	v_call	j_call	cdr3_nt	cdr3_aa
.	.	TRBV18	TRBJ2-3	TGTGCCAGCTCACGGGGAGTCACAGATACGGAGTATTTT	CASSRGVTDTEYF
many	.	TRBV7-2	TRBJ2-7	TGTGCCAGCAGCTTACTAGCCAACACTAGGTACGAGCAGTACTTC	CASSLLANTRYEQYF
many	.	TRBV20-1	TRBJ1-1	TGCAGTGCTAGTGATGTCGGACAGGAAGCTTTCTTT	CSASDVGQEAFF
many	TRBD1	TRBV6-1	TRBJ2-1	TGTGCCAGCCAAAAGGACAGGGGAATCGATGAGCAGTTCTTC	CASQKDRGIDEQFF
many	TRBD2	TRBV6-1	TRBJ2-3	TGTGCCAGCGGGAGGGGACTAGCGTTAACAGATACGCAGTATTTT	CASGRGLALTDTQYF
many	TRBD2	TRBV6-2/TRBV6-3	TRBJ2-5	TGTGCCAGCAGTTACGATCGGCTAGCGGGCGTACCTCAAGAGACCCAGTACTTC	CASSYDRLAGVPQETQYF
many	TRBD1	TRBV28	TRBJ2-7	TGTGCCAGCAGTTTATGGGGACAGGGGAGATACGAGCAGTACTTC	CASSLWGQGRYEQYF
many	.	TRBV7-9	TRBJ2-3	TGTGCCAGGGGCCCAGGGCGCACAGATACGCAGTATTTT	CARGPGRTDTQYF
.	.	TRBV20-1	TRBJ2-7	TGCAGTGCTGGGCCAACCTCCAGAGGGATCTACGAGCAGTACTTC	CSAGPTSRGIYEQYF
many	TRBD2	TRBV20-1	TRBJ2-3	TGCAGTGCTAGACTAGCGGCAGATACGCAGTATTTT	CSARLAADTQYF
.	.	TRBV5-4	TRBJ1-1	TGTGCCAGCAGCTTCCGGGCCTCTAACACTGAAGCTTTCTTT	CASSFRASNTEAFF
many	.	TRBV6-2/TRBV6-3	TRBJ2-7	TGTGCCAGCAGTTACGAGGGGACCCCAAACGTGGGCTACGAGCAGTACTTC	CASSYEGTPNVGYEQYF
.	TRBD1	TRBV5-4	TRBJ1-1	TGTGCCAGCAGCCTGGACAGCAGGGGGAATACTGAAGCTTTCTTT	CASSLDSRGNTEAFF
many	.	TRBV7-2	TRBJ2-3	TGTGCCAGCAGCTCACGCCTCGCGTTCTCGACGCAGTATTTT	CASSSRLAFSTQYF
many	.	TRBV15	TRBJ2-7	TGTGCCACCAGCAGATCAGCCGGCTACGAGCAGTACTTC	CATSRSAGYEQYF
many	.	TRBV6-4	TRBJ2-1	TGTGCCAGCAGTCCCAAAGAGGAGAATGAGCAGTTCTTC	CASSPKEENEQFF
many	TRBD1	TRBV11-2	TRBJ2-1	TGTGCCAGCAGCCAGACAGGGGCCGGTGAGCAGTTCTTC	CASSQTGAGEQFF
many	.	TRBV6-2/TRBV6-3	TRBJ1-1	TGTGCCAGCAGTTACTCAGCAGGGCGGTCTGAAGCTTTCTTT	CASSYSAGRSEAFF
many	TRBD1	TRBV12-3/TRBV12-4	TRBJ2-3	TGTGCCAGCAGGCTGGGACAGAGCACAGATACGCAGTATTTT	CASRLGQSTDTQYF
many	TRBD1	TRBV12-3/TRBV12-4	TRBJ1-5	TGTGCCAGCAGCCCGGGACAGGGATTAGGTCAGCCCCAGCATTTT	CASSPGQGLGQPQHF
many	.	TRBV4-1	TRBJ2-1	TGCGCCAGCAGCCAAGATAGCACGAGCTCCTACAATGAGCAGTTCTTC	CASSQDSTSSYNEQFF
few	TRBD1	TRBV4-1	TRBJ2-5	TGCGCCAGCAGCCAAGATTTTGGACAGGGAGGAGAGACCCAGTACTTC	CASSQDFGQGGETQYF
many	.	TRBV4-3	TRBJ1-4	TGCGCCAGCAGCCAACAACTAACTAATGAAAAACTGTTTTTT	CASSQQLTNEKLFF
.	TRBD2	TRBV11-2	TRBJ2-7	TGTGCCAGCATCTCGCGACTAGCGGGATCTGGCGAGCAGTACTTC	CASISRLAGSGEQYF
.	.	TRBV6-2/TRBV6-3	TRBJ1-1	TGTGCCAGCAGTTACGTAGCCCACAGAGGAATCTCCACTGAAACTTTCTTT	CASSYVAHRGISTETFF
many	TRBD1	TRBV3-1	TRBJ2-2	TGTGCCAGCACCGCTAGGGGGCGCGGGGAGCTGTTTTTT	CASTARGRGELFF
many	.	TRBV20-1	TRBJ2-7	TGCAGTGCTAGAGATAGAGGCAAGGGGCTCTACGAGCAGTACTTC	CSARDRGKGLYEQYF
.	TRBD1	TRBV9	TRBJ2-5	TGTGCCAGCAGCGCTCTGACAGGGCGGGAGACCCAGTACTTC	CASSALTGRETQYF
.	TRBD2	TRBV7-2	TRBJ2-5	TGTGCCAGCAGCTTAGGGGCTGGCGCGGGAGGAGAGACCCAGTACTTC	CASSLGAGAGGETQYF
.	.	TRBV29-1	TRBJ1-1	TGCAGCGTTGAAGAGACGGAGAACACTGAAGCTTTCTTT	CSVEETENTEAFF
.	TRBD2	TRBV9	TRBJ2-1	TGTGCCAGCAGTGGGACTAGCGGCAGCTCCTACAATGAGCAGTTCTTC	CASSGTSGSSYNEQFF
many	.	TRBV6-2/TRBV6-3	TRBJ1-1	TGTGCCAGCAGTTACTTGGGGGGCACTGAAGCTTTCTTT	CASSYLGGTEAFF
.	TRBD1	TRBV5-4	TRBJ2-3	TGTGCCAGCAGCCCAGGGGGCACCACAGATACGCAGTATTTT	CASSPGGTTDTQYF
many	.	TRBV20-1	TRBJ2-3	TGCAGTGCTAGAGGGGGTAAACAACCGAGCACAGATACGCAGTATTTT	CSARGGKQPSTDTQYF
few	TRBD2	TRBV29-1	TRBJ2-2	TGCAGCGTTGTAACTAGCGGGAGCCTTACCGGGGAGCTGTTTTTT	CSVVTSGSLTGELFF
.	.	TRBV30	TRBJ2-2	TGTGCCTGGAAAACCGACAGGAACGCGAACACCGGGGAGCTGTTTTTT	CAWKTDRNANTGELFF
few	.	TRBV16	TRBJ2-2	TGTGCCAGCAGCCAAGGCAGAAACACCGGGGAGCTGTTTTTT	CASSQGRNTGELFF
many	.	TRBV29-1	TRBJ1-6	TGCAGCGTATCATCCGGGCAGGATAATTCACCCCTCCACTTT	CSVSSGQDNSPLHF
many	.	TRBV4-1	TRBJ2-3	TGCGCCAGCAGCCAAGAATGGCAGGGGGGAGCAGATACGCAGTATTTT	CASSQEWQGGADTQYF
many	.	TRBV4-3	TRBJ1-5	TGCGCCAGCAGCCAAGTCAGACGTGGGGGTCAGCCCCAGCATTTT	CASSQVRRGGQPQHF
many	.	TRBV6-1	TRBJ2-1	TGTGCCAGCAGCCTGTCGGGGACGAGCAATGAGCAGTTCTTC	CASSLSGTSNEQFF
many	.	TRBV27	TRBJ1-1	TGTGCCAGCAGTTGGCGGGGGAACACTGAAGCTTTCTTT	CASSWRGNTEAFF
.	TRBD2	TRBV6-1	TRBJ2-3	TGTGCCAGCAGTGAAGATTCAGGCGGGAGGCGCACAGATACGCAGTATTTT	CASSEDSGGRRTDTQYF
many	.	TRBV20-1	TRBJ2-7	TGCAGTGCTAGAGGGGGAATACAGGGTCGGGAGCAGTACTTC	CSARGGIQGREQYF
.	.	TRBV29-1	TRBJ2-1	TGCAGCGTTGAACGGCGAACCTCCTACAATGAGCAGTTCTTC	CSVERRTSYNEQFF
.	TRBD2	TRBV6-6	TRBJ2-5	TGTGCCATCAGGGACTACCTAGAGACCCAGCACTTC	CAIRDYLETQHF
many	.	TRBV29-1	TRBJ2-7	TGCAGCGTCAACTACGAGCAGTACTTC	CSVNYEQYF
few	.	TRBV5-1	TRBJ1-1	TGCGCCAGCAGCTTGGTAGGGGGAGGACCTGAAGCTTTCTTT	CASSLVGGGPEAFF
.	.	TRBV10-3	TRBJ2-7	TGTGCCATCAGTGTCGGGCCTAGCTACGAGCAGTACTTC	CAISVGPSYEQYF
many	TRBD1	TRBV6-1	TRBJ1-2	TGTGCCAGCAGTTTTACAAACTCCGGGACAGGGGACTATGGCTACACCTTC	CASSFTNSGTGDYGYTF
.	TRBD2	TRBV12-3/TRBV12-4	TRBJ2-1	TGTGCCAGCAGTTTAGCGCTAAATTTGCTAGCGGGAGGGCGCTACAATGAGCAGTTCTTC	CASSLALNLLAGGRYNEQFF
.	.	TRBV5-1	TRBJ1-2	TGCGCCAGCAGCCCGGGGCGCGGCAGCTCTGAGGGCAACTATGGCTACACCTTC	CASSPGRGSSEGNYGYTF
.	.	TRBV6-5	TRBJ2-7	TGTGCCAGCAGTTACTCTTCGGGAGAGCCCTACGAGCAGTACTTC	CASSYSSGEPYEQYF
many	TRBD2	TRBV20-1	TRBJ2-1	TGCAGTGCTATGAGCGAGCGGGAGCGGGTTGAGCAGTTCTTC	CSAMSERERVEQFF
.	TRBD2	TRBV3-1	TRBJ2-1	TGTGCCAGCAGCCCTGGGACTAGCGGGAGAGAGTCCTACAATGAGCAGTTCTTC	CASSPGTSGRESYNEQFF